The clone carrying this TCR beta chain has more than one count but fewer than ten. Sequencing used immunoSEQ multiplex PCR; TCRdb keeps in-frame clones, though not all of them. In the table there are about 110,000 clones, 84% of which are singletons. The data derive from a study of blood T cell repertoires in COVID-19. Whole-study context: Some COVID-19 samples were acute and others convalescent; all came from the United States, Italy and Spain.

Sequencing used peripheral blood. This receptor was taken from a woman in her 50s with acute or convalescent COVID-19.

CDR3 amino acids: CASSNQGFTEAFF. DNA of the CDR3: TGTGCCAGTAGTAATCAGGGGTTTACTGAAGCTTTCTTT. The chain has TRBV19 and TRBJ1-1; the D gene is possibly TRBD1 (6 bases). Per the germline V gene, CDR1 is LNHDA and CDR2 is SQIVND (reference sequence). V was shortened by 4 bases and J by 5 bases, with 11 bases between the two germline ends. This CDR3 region has 13 residues.